This TCR beta chain was sequenced for a study of blood T cell repertoires in COVID-19. On the study more broadly: Acute and convalescent COVID-19 samples came from the United States, Italy and Spain. Nucleic acid was either cDNA or gDNA, and it came from T cells, B-cell-depleted T cells, or PBMCs.

There are 15 residues in the CDR3. The germline gives CDR1 MNHNY, CDR2 SVGAGI (reference sequence). J was trimmed by 9 bases and V by 6 bases; bases with no gene match: 6. How the authors handled the data: Cell counts per sample came from amplifying reference gene primers. Sequencing was performed with immunoSEQ multiplex PCR; in TCRdb, only in-frame clones are kept and a portion is missing. V and J calls and clone size follow that table, whereas D and trimming were derived from the DNA. The data show some 280,000 clones, around 91% seen once. The chain has TRBV6-6 and TRBJ1-6, with 12 bases identical to TRBD1. The source of this sequence is a woman aged 55-70 years with acute or convalescent COVID-19. Sequencing used peripheral blood. CDR3 region: CASSSGQGASSPLHF. In nucleotides, the CDR3 is TGTGCCAGCAGCTCGGGACAGGGGGCGAGTTCACCCCTCCACTTT.